These 28 T cell receptor beta chains were all obtained from the same sample, sequenced in a study of T and B cells in COVID-19 patients (dated by TCRdb to the early 2020s). TRB repertoires were amplified from approximately 250-500 ng of genomic DNA extracted from blood. The sequencing machine was an Illumina MiSeq. TRB rearrangements were amplified by multiplex PCR with BIOMED2 TRB-A/B primer pools. The public sequencing data were trimmed at Q25 with fastp and processed into clonotypes with MiXCR by TCRdb, which kept only in-frame beta chains. Entries that share a CDR3 protein sequence are merged under the most common genes and DNA. Within this sample are roughly 15,000 distinct CDR3 sequences, with 25% to 35% of them counted one time only. The ten top clones hold around 4.5% of the sample. The sample consisted of blood. These receptor sequences come from a human donor who had recovered from COVID-19.

Note on this clonotype: This sequence may be a read error, since a much larger clone differs from it by one base. This sequence joins TRBV13 and TRBJ2-3; D ambiguous. CDR1 is PRHDT and CDR2 is FYEKMQ in the germline V gene (reference sequence). This CDR3 has 12 amino acids. The CDR3 is CVSSLRGLAQYF. Here the CDR3 DNA reads TGTGTCAGCAGCTTACGAGGCTTAGCGCAGTATTTT.

The chain links TRBV5-4 to TRBJ1-5; 9 nucleotides match TRBD1. Germline CDR1 SGHNT, CDR2 YYREEE (reference sequence). Losses at the gene ends were 5 bases for V and 3 bases for J; bases not matched to a gene: 6. There are 15 residues in the CDR3. CDR3 coding DNA: TGTGCCAGCAGGGACCGGGACAGGGACAATCAGCCCCAGCATTTT. Translation gives CASRDRDRDNQPQHF.

This chain joins TRBV11-2 and TRBJ2-3; no clear D. The V and J ends lost 7 bases and 1 base respectively, with 12 bases between them. The CDR3 sequence is 14 residues long. Germline V gene lookup returns CDR1 SGHAT and CDR2 FQNNGV. CDR3 nucleotide sequence: TGTGCCAGCAACCCGCGGACGGGCACAGATACGCAGTATTTT. Its translation: CASNPRTGTDTQYF.

This clonotype turned up a few times. This chain links TRBV7-6 with TRBJ2-7; D is possibly TRBD1 (6 bases). The ends were cut back, 2 bases at V and 5 bases at J, with 16 bases in the middle. The germline gives CDR1 SGHVS, CDR2 FNYEAQ. CDR3 length: 15 amino acids. The CDR3 loop reads CASSLRGQSGNEQYF. The DNA of the CDR3 is TGTGCCAGCAGCTTACGCGGACAGAGTGGAAACGAGCAGTACTTC.

This chain links TRBV19 with TRBJ1-2; D might be TRBD1 (6 bases). Germline CDR1 reads LNHDA; CDR2 reads SQIVND (reference sequence). The CDR3 covers 12 residues. V dropped 6 bases and J dropped 10 bases, with 15 bases sitting between them. The CDR3 coding sequence is TGTGCCAGTAGGGGGGGGCACTATAACTACACCTTC. This translates into CASRGGHYNYTF. Full variable domain (remainder filled in from reference TRBV19 and TRBJ1-2): DGGITQSPKYLFRKEGQNVTLSCEQNLNHDAMYWYRQDPGQGLRLIYYSQIVNDFQKGDIAEGYSVSREKKESFPLTVTSAQKNPTAFYLCASRGGHYNYTFGSGTRLTVV.

This clonotype was detected many times. V is TRBV12-3 or TRBV12-4 and J is TRBJ2-3; D might be TRBD2 (6 bases). This CDR3 comprises 17 residues. V dropped 2 bases and J dropped 1 base, with 16 bases sitting between them. The CDR3 nucleotides read TGTGCCAGCAGTTTAATGCAGCGGTTAGCGGGCACAGATACGCAGTATTTT. Its translation is CASSLMQRLAGTDTQYF.

To note about this clonotype: A junction boundary mismatches the germline segment, possibly from a read error. V and J are TRBV10-3 and TRBJ2-7, with unresolved D. CDR1 is ENHRY and CDR2 is SYGVKD in the germline V gene. This CDR3 contains 15 residues. The CDR3 here is CASSESFVSTYEQYF. CDR3 coding DNA: TGCGCCAGCAGTGAGTCTTTTGTCTCAACCTACGAGCAGTACTTC.

V gene TRBV6-6 combines with J gene TRBJ1-2; D gene unclear. The CDR3 runs 12 residues. V gave up 6 bases and J gave up 1 base, with 6 bases separating them. Per the germline V gene, CDR1 is MNHNY and CDR2 is SVGAGI (reference sequence). CDR3 sequence: CASSERNYGYTF. CDR3 bases: TGTGCCAGCAGCGAGCGTAACTATGGCTACACCTTC.

This clonotype has at least ten counts. The chain combines TRBV5-5 with TRBJ1-6, with D possibly TRBD1 on 6 matching bases. This CDR3 spans 12 amino acids. CDR1 and CDR2 from the germline V gene are SGHKS and YYEKEE (reference sequence). With 3 bases removed from V and 8 bases from J, the gap between germline ends came to 6 bases. The CDR3 nucleotides are TGTGCCAGCAGCTCAGGGGATTCACCCCTCCACTTT. Translation: CASSSGDSPLHF.

V and J are TRBV20-1 and TRBJ2-5; 8 nucleotides agree with TRBD2. The CDR3 runs to 13 residues. Per the germline V gene, CDR1 is DFQATT and CDR2 is SNEGSKA (reference sequence). V lost 1 base, J lost 7 bases, and 5 bases stayed unmatched. CDR3 region: CSARAGGGGTQYF. For the CDR3, the DNA is TGCAGTGCTAGAGCGGGAGGGGGTGGGACCCAGTACTTC.

This clonotype was recorded many times. This chain joins TRBV6-5 and TRBJ2-7; D unresolved. This CDR3 contains 11 residues. CDR1 is MNHEY and CDR2 is SVGAGI in the germline V gene. With 6 bases removed from V and 4 bases from J, the gap between germline ends came to 7 bases. CDR3 in amino acids: CASRQGYEQYF. DNA for the CDR3: TGTGCCAGCAGGCAAGGGTACGAGCAGTACTTC.

The table lists this clonotype with a few counts. The CDR3 DNA follows: TGCGCCAGCAGCTTGGGGGGCCAGTTCTACGAGCAGTACTTC. Translated: CASSLGGQFYEQYF. The rearrangement links TRBV5-1 to TRBJ2-7; possible D gene TRBD1, 5 bases. CDR3 length: 14 residues. From germline, CDR1 is SGHRS and CDR2 YFSETQ. Trimming removed 0 bases from V and 3 bases from J, with 10 bases in between. Full variable domain (outside the CDR3, taken from reference TRBV5-1 and TRBJ2-7): KAGVTQTPRYLIKTRGQQVTLSCSPISGHRSVSWYQQTPGQGLQFLFEYFSETQRNKGNFPGRFSGRQFSNSRSEMNVSTLELGDSALYLCASSLGGQFYEQYFGPGTRLTVT.

This clonotype qualifies as medium-sized. The chain carries TRBV7-4 and TRBJ1-4, with D possibly TRBD1 on 5 matching bases. The CDR3 extends over 16 amino acids. The germline gives CDR1 SGHVT, CDR2 SQSDAQ. Trimming removed 3 bases at V and 5 bases at J, with 16 bases between. The CDR3 here is CASSFGDPVLNEKLFF. CDR3 sequence (DNA): TGTGCCAGCAGCTTCGGGGACCCTGTACTCAATGAAAAACTGTTTTTT.

CDR3 DNA sequence: TGTGCCAGCAGCGTGGGACTCTACGAGCAGTACTTC. Translated: CASSVGLYEQYF. The chain links TRBV7-2 to TRBJ2-7; tentatively, D is TRBD2 (6 bases). CDR3 size: 12 residues. CDR1 and CDR2 (germline): SGHTA, FQGNSA. Trimming stripped 5 bases from V and 3 bases from J, with 8 bases between.

The rearrangement uses TRBV6-1 and TRBJ1-1; 8 nucleotides match TRBD1. Germline V lookup: CDR1 MNHNS, CDR2 SASEGT. The CDR3 consists of 14 residues. V shed 6 bases and J 3 bases; nucleotides not matched to a gene: 6. The CDR3 region is CASRRDRWDTEAFF. CDR3 bases: TGTGCCAGCAGACGGGACAGGTGGGACACTGAAGCTTTCTTT.

This clonotype is labeled as medium-sized (0.01 to 0.1%). V gene TRBV19 combines with J gene TRBJ1-4; 7 bases fit TRBD1. This CDR3 has 14 residues. V shed 5 bases, J shed 5 bases, and the junction held 5 bases outside the gene matches. CDR1 is LNHDA and CDR2 is SQIVND in the germline V gene (reference sequence). DNA of the CDR3: TGTGCCAGTAGTGGGACAGACATAAATGAAAAACTGTTTTTT. This gives the protein CASSGTDINEKLFF. The full variable domain, completed using reference TRBV19 and TRBJ1-4, is DGGITQSPKYLFRKEGQNVTLSCEQNLNHDAMYWYRQDPGQGLRLIYYSQIVNDFQKGDIAEGYSVSREKKESFPLTVTSAQKNPTAFYLCASSGTDINEKLFFGSGTQLSVL.

The rearrangement links TRBV20-1 to TRBJ1-2; D unclear. Trimming pared 4 bases from V and 8 bases from J, leaving 11 bases between. The germline V gene encodes CDR1 DFQATT and CDR2 SNEGSKA (reference sequence). The CDR3 contains 11 residues. The CDR3 spells CSATARTGYTF. The CDR3, as DNA: TGCAGTGCTACAGCGCGGACCGGCTACACCTTC.

This rearrangement joins TRBV11-3 to TRBJ2-2; a possible D gene is TRBD2 (5 bases). CDR3 length equals 14 residues. V was shortened by 8 bases and J by 4 bases, with 14 bases between the two germline ends. In germline, CDR1 is SGHNT, CDR2 YENEEA. Here the CDR3 reads CASSGGGLTGELFF. CDR3 nucleotide sequence: TGTGCCAGCTCAGGAGGAGGCCTCACCGGGGAGCTGTTTTTT. The full variable domain, rest sourced from reference TRBV11-3 and TRBJ2-2, is EAGVVQSPRYKIIEKKQPVAFWCNPISGHNTLYWYLQNLGQGPELLIRYENEEAVDDSQLPKDRFSAERLKGVDSTLKIQPAELGDSAVYLCASSGGGLTGELFFGEGSRLTVL.

The chain joins TRBV21-1 to TRBJ2-7. TRBV21-1 is flagged as a pseudogene. CDR3 length equals 15 residues. The CDR3 DNA reads as TGTGCCAGCAGCTACCAGGAAGGAAGCTCATACGAGCAGTACTTC. It encodes CASSYQEGSSYEQYF.

The chain couples TRBV5-1 to TRBJ2-7; no firm D call. The V end lost 4 bases, the J end lost 0 bases, and 20 bases lay between the germline ends. Germline CDR1 and CDR2: SGHRS and YFSETQ. CDR3 size: 17 residues. The CDR3 nucleotides read TGCGCCAGCAGCCTCGACCACCAACGCGAGGCCTCCTACGAGCAGTACTTC. As protein: CASSLDHQREASYEQYF.

By proportion, this clonotype is medium-sized. This rearrangement joins TRBV29-1 to TRBJ2-3; 9 bases are shared with TRBD1. This CDR3 has 15 residues. J gave up 4 bases and V 3 bases, and 8 bases lay outside the gene matches. Germline CDR1 reads SQVTM; CDR2 reads ANQGSEA. CDR3 nucleotide sequence: TGCAGCGTTGATTCGGGGACAGGGATTGCAGATACGCAGTATTTT. Translating gives CSVDSGTGIADTQYF.

This clonotype was counted a single time. The CDR3 region is CASSGGDYLWETQYF. The CDR3 DNA reads TGTGCCAGCAGCGGAGGGGACTATCTCTGGGAGACCCAGTACTTC. The chain combines TRBV5-4 with TRBJ2-5; 7 nucleotides agree with TRBD2. In germline, CDR1 is SGHNT, CDR2 YYREEE (reference sequence). This CDR3 is 15 amino acids long. J was trimmed by 5 bases and V by 4 bases; bases with no gene match: 11. Using reference TRBV5-4 and TRBJ2-5 for the parts outside the CDR3, the full variable domain is ETGVTQSPTHLIKTRGQQVTLRCSSQSGHNTVSWYQQALGQGPQFIFQYYREEENGRGNFPPRFSGLQFPNYSSELNVNALELDDSALYLCASSGGDYLWETQYFGPGTRLLVL.

This chain connects TRBV6-5 to TRBJ2-3, with TRBD2 matching 11 bases. The CDR3 runs to 17 residues. Germline CDR1 is MNHEY and CDR2 is SVGAGI. The ends lost 0 bases at V and 1 base at J; junction bases unmatched: 3. CDR3 sequence reads: CASSYSSGGAGTDTQYF. The CDR3 nucleotides read TGTGCCAGCAGTTACTCTAGCGGGGGGGCCGGCACAGATACGCAGTATTTT.

The chain couples TRBV7-6 to TRBJ2-5; 9 bases match TRBD2. The length of the CDR3 is 18 residues. Looked up from germline, CDR1 is SGHVS and CDR2 is FNYEAQ. Trimming removed 1 base from V and 0 bases from J; junction bases left unmatched: 9. The CDR3 bases are TGTGCCAGCAGCTTAGGTGTTAGCGGGGGAGAGAACCAAGAGACCCAGTACTTC. Amino acid sequence: CASSLGVSGGENQETQYF.

Notes on this clonotype: Possible read error: a much larger clone is one base away. The chain recombines TRBV6-5 with TRBJ2-3; no reliable D call. The CDR3 is made up of 13 amino acids. Per germline, CDR1 MNHEY and CDR2 SVGAGI. V shed 6 bases and J shed 2 bases, with 9 bases lying between them. This CDR3 is CASRTSSTDTQYF. The CDR3 coding sequence is TGTGCCAGCAGGACCAGTTCCACAGATACGCAGTATTTT.

This clonotype is medium-sized within its sample. The genes are TRBV6-5 and TRBJ2-1; the match to TRBD2 covers 10 bases. The CDR3 consists of 16 residues. Per germline, CDR1 MNHEY and CDR2 SVGAGI. V lost 2 bases, J lost 4 bases, and 5 bases stayed unmatched. CDR3 region: CASSYALAGVYNEQFF. The CDR3 nucleotides read TGTGCCAGCAGTTACGCCCTAGCGGGGGTATACAATGAGCAGTTCTTC.

This chain joins TRBV7-9 and TRBJ2-7; 10 bases line up with TRBD1. The CDR3 totals 14 residues. CDR1 is SEHNR and CDR2 is FQNEAQ in the germline V gene (reference sequence). V dropped 4 bases and J dropped 2; count of bases not matched to a gene: 2. CDR3 residues: CASSSTGGAYEQYF. For the CDR3, the DNA is TGTGCCAGCAGCTCGACAGGGGGCGCCTACGAGCAGTACTTC.

The V and J genes are TRBV21-1 and TRBJ2-2. TRBV21-1 is shown as a pseudogene. CDR3 length equals 18 residues. This CDR3 reads CASSKAKKRTFSTGELFF. CDR3 nucleotide sequence: TGTGCCAGCAGCAAAGCAAAGAAAAGAACGTTCAGCACCGGGGAGCTGTTTTTT.